Each of the 10 T cell receptor beta chains below was sequenced from the same sample in a study of blood T cell repertoires in COVID-19. TCRdb's table, derived via immunoSEQ multiplex PCR, lists solely in-frame clones and lacks some. The repertoire holds about 120,000 clones, with approximately 85% as singletons. Input material: peripheral blood. The source of these receptors is a human donor in a cohort sampled during active COVID-19.

The chain is built from TRBV6-1 and TRBJ1-4; D not certain. Germline CDR1 MNHNS, CDR2 SASEGT. This CDR3 spans 20 amino acids. V lost 3 bases, J lost 3 bases, and 26 bases lay in between. Here the CDR3 reads CASSDLIGYITTVSNEKLFF. The CDR3 DNA is TGTGCCAGCAGTGATCTGATTGGGTATATCACAACAGTTTCTAATGAAAAACTGTTTTTT.

The chain recombines TRBV24-1 with TRBJ2-5; 7 bases are a match to TRBD1. V dropped 4 bases and J dropped 3; count of bases not matched to a gene: 7. There are 15 residues in the CDR3. CDR1 KGHDR and CDR2 SFDVKD come from the germline V gene. CDR3 DNA sequence: TGTGCCACCAGTGACCCGACAGGGAAGGAAGAGACCCAGTACTTC. As protein: CATSDPTGKEETQYF.

The CDR3 DNA is TGTGCCACCAGCAGAGTACGAACGGGGGAATTGAACACTGAAGCTTTCTTT. Its protein product is CATSRVRTGELNTEAFF. This sequence joins TRBV15 and TRBJ1-1; maybe TRBD1 (5 bases). The CDR3 totals 17 residues. Germline assignment: CDR1 LNHNV and CDR2 YYDKDF (reference sequence). V was pared by 1 base and J by 0 bases, with 15 bases between.

The rearrangement uses TRBV19 and TRBJ2-7, with D maybe TRBD1 (6 bases). The V end lost 6 bases, the J end lost 0 bases, and 12 bases lay between the germline ends. This CDR3 comprises 14 residues. CDR1 and CDR2 (germline): LNHDA, SQIVND (reference sequence). CDR3 amino acids: CASRSYRDSYEQYF. In nucleotides, the CDR3 is TGTGCCAGTAGGAGCTACAGGGACTCCTACGAGCAGTACTTC.

The CDR3 reads CASSGTGHKISTNEKLFF. The CDR3 bases are TGTGCCAGCAGTGGGACAGGCCACAAGATTTCAACTAATGAAAAACTGTTTTTT. V usage is TRBV9 and J usage is TRBJ1-4, with 8 bases fitting TRBD1. The CDR3 is made up of 18 amino acids. Losses at the gene ends were 5 bases for V and 0 bases for J; bases not matched to a gene: 12. CDR1 is SGDLS, CDR2 YYNGEE, per germline. The full variable domain, with the rest looked up from reference TRBV9 and TRBJ1-4, is DSGVTQTPKHLITATGQRVTLRCSPRSGDLSVYWYQQSLDQGLQFLIQYYNGEERAKGNILERFSAQQFPDLHSELNLSSLELGDSALYFCASSGTGHKISTNEKLFFGSGTQLSVL.

The chain combines TRBV19 with TRBJ2-5, with 9 bases fitting TRBD2. Unmatched junction bases numbered 5, after V lost 4 bases and J lost 2 bases. Germline V gene lookup returns CDR1 LNHDA and CDR2 SQIVND (reference sequence). This CDR3 comprises 15 residues. The CDR3: CASSSLAGKQETQYF. The CDR3 coding sequence is TGTGCCAGTAGTAGTCTAGCGGGGAAACAAGAGACCCAGTACTTC.

This sequence joins TRBV10-3 and TRBJ2-5; 14 bases fit TRBD2. Germline trimming cut 7 bases from V and 1 base from J; bases unmatched to any gene: 5. Germline assignment: CDR1 ENHRY and CDR2 SYGVKD. The CDR3 has 16 amino acids. Here the CDR3 reads CAITSGLAGGQETQYF. In nucleotides, the CDR3 is TGTGCCATCACCTCAGGACTAGCGGGGGGCCAAGAGACCCAGTACTTC.

This chain links TRBV15 with TRBJ1-4; 8 nucleotides line up with TRBD1. Germline CDR1 and CDR2: LNHNV and YYDKDF (reference sequence). V shed 3 bases and J 4 bases; nucleotides not matched to a gene: 7. The CDR3 contains 16 residues. In DNA form, the CDR3 reads TGTGCCACCAGCAGGGCTCACAGGGGGGTTAATGAAAAACTGTTTTTT. This gives the protein CATSRAHRGVNEKLFF.

The rearrangement links TRBV19 to TRBJ1-4; 10 bases are a match to TRBD1. From germline, CDR1 is LNHDA and CDR2 SQIVND (reference sequence). V was pared by 1 base and J by 5 bases, with 4 bases of the junction left unmatched. This CDR3 is built from 16 residues. The CDR3 DNA reads TGTGCCAGTAGTATAGCCCCGGGACAGGGGAATGAAAAACTGTTTTTT. Its translation is CASSIAPGQGNEKLFF. Complete variable domain (other parts from reference TRBV19 and TRBJ1-4): DGGITQSPKYLFRKEGQNVTLSCEQNLNHDAMYWYRQDPGQGLRLIYYSQIVNDFQKGDIAEGYSVSREKKESFPLTVTSAQKNPTAFYLCASSIAPGQGNEKLFFGSGTQLSVL.

This clone was seen just once. The rearrangement joins TRBV9 to TRBJ1-2; no firm D call. This CDR3 spans 14 amino acids. The V end lost 0 bases, the J end lost 4 bases, and 10 bases lay between the germline ends. The germline CDR1 and CDR2 sequences are SGDLS and YYNGEE. CDR3 coding DNA: TGTGCCAGCAGCGTAGAACCCAGTGGCTATGGCTACACCTTC. This sequence encodes CASSVEPSGYGYTF.